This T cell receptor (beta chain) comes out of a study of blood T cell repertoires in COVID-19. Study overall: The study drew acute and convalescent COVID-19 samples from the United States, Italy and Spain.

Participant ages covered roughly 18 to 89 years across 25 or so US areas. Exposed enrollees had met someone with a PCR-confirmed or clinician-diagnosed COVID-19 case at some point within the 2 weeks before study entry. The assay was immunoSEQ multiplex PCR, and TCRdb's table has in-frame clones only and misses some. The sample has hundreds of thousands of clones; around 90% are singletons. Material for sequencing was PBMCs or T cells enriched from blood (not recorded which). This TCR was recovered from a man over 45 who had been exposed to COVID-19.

The CDR3 spells CATSTGSFLIAKNIQYF. The CDR3 DNA sequence: TGTGCCACCAGCACAGGGTCTTTTCTGATAGCCAAAAACATTCAGTACTTC. The chain joins TRBV15 to TRBJ2-4, with D maybe TRBD1 (5 bases). The V end was cut by 4 bases, the J end by 0 bases, with 16 bases between. This CDR3 spans 17 amino acids. Germline V gene sequence: CDR1 LNHNV, CDR2 YYDKDF (reference sequence).